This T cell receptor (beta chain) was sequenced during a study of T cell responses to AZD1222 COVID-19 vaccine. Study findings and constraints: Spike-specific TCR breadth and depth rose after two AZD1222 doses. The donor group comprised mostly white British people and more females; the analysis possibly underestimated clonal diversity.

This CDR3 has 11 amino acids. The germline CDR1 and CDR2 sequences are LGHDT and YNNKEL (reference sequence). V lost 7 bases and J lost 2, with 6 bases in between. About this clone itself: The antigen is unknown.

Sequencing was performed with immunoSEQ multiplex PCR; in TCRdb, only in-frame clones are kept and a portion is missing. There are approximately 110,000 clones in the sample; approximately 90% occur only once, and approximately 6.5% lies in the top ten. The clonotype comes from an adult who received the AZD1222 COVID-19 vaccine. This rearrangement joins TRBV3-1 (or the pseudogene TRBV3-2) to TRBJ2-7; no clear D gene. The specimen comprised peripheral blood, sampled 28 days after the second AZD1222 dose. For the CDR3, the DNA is TGTGCCAGCACCCCCGCCTACGAGCAGTACTTC. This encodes CASTPAYEQYF.